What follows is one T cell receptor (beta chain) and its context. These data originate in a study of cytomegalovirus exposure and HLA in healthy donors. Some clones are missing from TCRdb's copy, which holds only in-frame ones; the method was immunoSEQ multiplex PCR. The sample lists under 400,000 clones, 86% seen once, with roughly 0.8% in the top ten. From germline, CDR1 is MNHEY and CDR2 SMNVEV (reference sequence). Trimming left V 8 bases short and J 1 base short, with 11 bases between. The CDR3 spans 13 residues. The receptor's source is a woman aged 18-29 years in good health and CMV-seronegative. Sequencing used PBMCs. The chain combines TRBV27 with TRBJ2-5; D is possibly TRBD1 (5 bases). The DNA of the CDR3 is TGTGCCAGCCGAGGACATCTCCAAGAGACCCAGTACTTC. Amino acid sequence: CASRGHLQETQYF.